This entry concerns a single T cell receptor (beta chain). Its antigen is undetermined. The junction departs from germline at one end; a sequencing error may be responsible. The sample belongs to a study of T cells in Graves' hyperthyroidism and ophthalmopathy. Whole-study findings and limits: Among clonotypes expanded in thyroid above 0.001, most were also found in blood. Onset of ophthalmopathy came a median roughly 6.4 months after the model predicted it.

The investigators amplified TCR beta CDR3 regions from RNA transcripts. When the TCR CDR3 underwent first-round RT-PCR, the HTBI primer set was used. One entry per CDR3 protein, called by TCRdb with MiXCR from the multiplex PCR reads. The profile shows hundreds of thousands of distinct CDR3 sequences, approximately 42% of them singletons. Diagnoses were established using clinical symptoms, serum thyroxine and TRAb, thyroid ultrasound and orbital computed tomography. This CDR3 is 16 amino acids long. The germline CDR1 and CDR2 sequences are SGHVS and FQNEAQ. Sequencing was done on a sample of peripheral blood or thyroid tissue (not recorded which). This receptor was identified in an adult man with Graves' disease, either hyperthyroidism or ophthalmopathy (not recorded which). The J gene is TRBJ1-5, the V gene TRBV7-8; D remains unclear. The CDR3, as DNA: TGCGCCAGCAGCCAAGAAGGAGGGCAGGCAAATCAGCCCCAGCATTTT. This codes for CASSQEGGQANQPQHF.